A single sample gave rise to the 30 T cell receptor beta chains below, sequenced in a study of cytomegalovirus exposure and HLA in healthy donors. The PCR contained 60 Vbeta and 13 Jbeta primers. Profiled with immunoSEQ multiplex PCR; TCRdb holds only in-frame clones, not every one. The data contain about 150,000 clones, over 65% of them singletons. Sequenced: PBMCs. These receptor sequences come from a man in his thirties or forties in good health and CMV-seronegative.

The chain couples TRBV4-3 to TRBJ2-1; D remains unclear. The germline CDR1 and CDR2 sequences are LGHNA and YSLEER. The CDR3 has 13 residues. The germline V and J ends were trimmed by 0 bases and 7 bases, with 7 bases remaining between them. CDR3 region: CASSQDPSNEQFF. In DNA form, the CDR3 reads TGCGCCAGCAGCCAAGATCCGTCGAATGAGCAGTTCTTC.

On this clone itself: Other nucleotide sequences from this sample produce the same CDR3. V usage is TRBV5-1 and J usage is TRBJ1-4; 9 bases are shared with TRBD1. CDR3 length: 14 residues. Germline values: CDR1 SGHRS, CDR2 YFSETQ. The V gene end was trimmed by 4 bases and the J gene end by 7 bases; junction bases not matched to a gene: 5. CDR3 residues: CASSRDREGEKLFF. As DNA, the CDR3 is TGCGCCAGCAGCAGGGACAGGGAAGGTGAAAAACTGTTTTTT.

The sample holds one count of this clone. The CDR3 is CTSSQVPSGTGLSPLHF. CDR3 in DNA: TGCACCAGCAGCCAAGTCCCATCCGGGACAGGGCTTTCACCCCTCCACTTT. The J gene is TRBJ1-6, the V gene TRBV1; TRBD1, the table's D call, was not compared with the DNA. TRBV1 is assigned pseudogene status. This CDR3 has 17 amino acids.

The V gene is TRBV6-1, the J gene TRBJ2-7; 8 bases agree with TRBD1. Unmatched junction bases numbered 5, after V lost 7 bases and J lost 3 bases. The CDR3 is 13 residues long. From germline, CDR1 is MNHNS and CDR2 SASEGT. For the CDR3, the DNA is TGTGCCAGCACCCGGACAGGGAGCTACGAGCAGTACTTC. Its translation is CASTRTGSYEQYF.

This chain links TRBV5-4 with TRBJ1-2, with D unclear. The V end lost 4 bases, the J end lost 7 bases, and 17 bases lay between the germline ends. CDR1 is SGHNT, CDR2 YYREEE, per germline (reference sequence). This CDR3 comprises 14 residues. CDR3 sequence (DNA): TGTGCCAGCAGCCCTCGGGAAACAGTTCTTGGCTACACCTTC. Protein product: CASSPRETVLGYTF. The full variable domain, its missing parts supplied by reference TRBV5-4 and TRBJ1-2, is ETGVTQSPTHLIKTRGQQVTLRCSSQSGHNTVSWYQQALGQGPQFIFQYYREEENGRGNFPPRFSGLQFPNYSSELNVNALELDDSALYLCASSPRETVLGYTFGSGTRLTVV.

V is TRBV30 and J is TRBJ1-6; 7 nucleotides line up with TRBD1. After removal of 3 bases from V and 4 bases from J, the junction contained 6 bases not matched to a gene. In germline, CDR1 is GTSNPN, CDR2 SVGIG (reference sequence). The CDR3 totals 15 residues. In DNA form, the CDR3 reads TGTGCCTGGAGCCGGGGGGGACAGTATAATTCACCCCTCCACTTT. This codes for CAWSRGGQYNSPLHF.

CDR3 region: CASSLFSPSGGAYEQYF. DNA of the CDR3: TGTGCCAGCAGCTTATTCTCCCCTAGCGGGGGGGCCTACGAGCAGTACTTC. The gene calls are TRBV11-2 and TRBJ2-7, with 12 bases fitting TRBD2. The germline V gene has CDR1 SGHAT and CDR2 FQNNGV. Unmatched junction bases numbered 7, after V lost 2 bases and J lost 2 bases. The CDR3 extends over 17 amino acids.

The chain couples TRBV18 to TRBJ1-1; 7 positions agree with TRBD1. V gave up 3 bases and J gave up 5 bases; unmatched junction bases: 6. This CDR3 spans 14 amino acids. CDR1 KGHSH and CDR2 LQKENI come from the germline V gene. The CDR3 spells CASSPLDRETEAFF. DNA for the CDR3: TGTGCCAGCTCACCGTTAGACAGGGAAACTGAAGCTTTCTTT.

This chain joins TRBV5-1 and TRBJ2-5; maybe TRBD2 (6 bases). CDR3 length equals 18 residues. Germline V gene lookup returns CDR1 SGHRS and CDR2 YFSETQ. Trimming shortened V by 4 bases and J by 5 bases, and 27 bases separated the two germline ends. The CDR3: CASSPLATSWPLEETQYF. The CDR3 nucleotides are TGCGCCAGCAGCCCCCTTGCGACTAGTTGGCCCCTGGAGGAGACCCAGTACTTC. Filled out from reference TRBV5-1 and TRBJ2-5, the complete variable domain reads KAGVTQTPRYLIKTRGQQVTLSCSPISGHRSVSWYQQTPGQGLQFLFEYFSETQRNKGNFPGRFSGRQFSNSRSEMNVSTLELGDSALYLCASSPLATSWPLEETQYFGPGTRLLVL.

This chain uses TRBV5-5 with TRBJ1-5; D unresolved. The V end lost 0 bases, the J end lost 0 bases, and 10 bases lay between the germline ends. This CDR3 has 16 residues. Germline V lookup: CDR1 SGHKS, CDR2 YYEKEE (reference sequence). The CDR3: CASSLGLGYSNQPQHF. The CDR3 bases are TGTGCCAGCAGCTTGGGGCTCGGGTATAGCAATCAGCCCCAGCATTTT.

The chain employs TRBV9 and TRBJ2-7; a weak D match, TRBD1 (6 bases). V was shortened by 4 bases and J by 0 bases, with 11 bases between the two germline ends. The CDR3 extends over 14 amino acids. The germline V gene has CDR1 SGDLS and CDR2 YYNGEE. DNA for the CDR3: TGTGCCAGCAGCCCACAGGGCCACTCCTACGAGCAGTACTTC. Translating gives CASSPQGHSYEQYF.

This clone has more than one count but fewer than ten. The gene calls are TRBV4-3 and TRBJ2-5, with D possibly being TRBD1 (6 bases). CDR1 LGHNA and CDR2 YSLEER come from the germline V gene. Trimming shortened V by 0 bases and J by 2 bases, and 10 bases separated the two germline ends. The CDR3 consists of 15 residues. The CDR3 region is CASSQDFGTQETQYF. The CDR3 bases are TGCGCCAGCAGCCAAGATTTCGGGACACAAGAGACCCAGTACTTC.

This clone was found once. The V and J genes are TRBV6-1 and TRBJ1-5; 8 bases match TRBD1. J gave up 4 bases and V 2 bases, and 10 bases lay outside the gene matches. The CDR3 length is 17 residues. Germline V gives CDR1 MNHNS, CDR2 SASEGT. The CDR3 nucleotides read TGTGCCAGCAGTGAAAGAGGGGACAGGTTAGCAAATCAGCCCCAGCATTTT. Its protein is CASSERGDRLANQPQHF.

This clone has more than one count but fewer than ten. The rearrangement links TRBV5-4 to TRBJ1-2, with TRBD1 as a possible D gene (5 bases). The CDR3 runs 15 residues. Germline CDR1 reads SGHNT; CDR2 reads YYREEE (reference sequence). V was shortened by 4 bases and J by 7 bases, with 20 bases between the two germline ends. As DNA, the CDR3 is TGTGCCAGCAGCCTACGGTCGGGAGGGGTCCGTGGCTACACCTTC. As protein: CASSLRSGGVRGYTF.

This clone came up many times. The chain couples TRBV5-5 to TRBJ2-7; 11 nucleotides align to TRBD1. CDR1 and CDR2 (germline): SGHKS, YYEKEE (reference sequence). The CDR3 contains 15 residues. J gave up 0 bases and V 4 bases, and 3 bases lay outside the gene matches. In DNA, the CDR3 is TGTGCCAGCAGCACCGGGACAGGGGGCTCCTACGAGCAGTACTTC. As protein: CASSTGTGGSYEQYF.

The chain has TRBV28 and TRBJ2-3; 14 positions match TRBD2. The germline CDR1 and CDR2 sequences are MDHEN and SYDVKM. V lost 4 bases and J lost 4; bases outside the gene matches: 4. The CDR3 runs 16 residues. This chain's CDR3 is CASSSRTSGGSDTQYF. CDR3 DNA sequence: TGTGCCAGCAGTTCCCGGACTAGCGGGGGGTCAGATACGCAGTATTTT.

The chain joins TRBV2 to TRBJ2-3; TRBD2 aligns across 12 bases. CDR3 length: 14 residues. Germline-derived CDR1 and CDR2 are SNHLY and FYNNEI. The trim removed 6 bases at V and 3 bases at J, leaving 1 base unmatched. The CDR3 nucleotides read TGTGCCAGCAGGCTAGCGGGGGGGACAGATACGCAGTATTTT. Protein sequence: CASRLAGGTDTQYF.

The V call is TRBV28, the J call TRBJ2-3; the match to TRBD2 covers 8 bases. Germline V lookup: CDR1 MDHEN, CDR2 SYDVKM. The CDR3 has 16 residues. Unmatched junction bases numbered 9, after V lost 5 bases and J lost 2 bases. CDR3 in DNA: TGTGCCAGCAGTGGCGTAAGCGGGGGAGCCACAGATACGCAGTATTTT. Translation: CASSGVSGGATDTQYF.

This rearrangement joins TRBV4-2 to TRBJ2-3; 11 bases agree with TRBD2. Germline CDR1 LGHNA, CDR2 YNFKEQ. The CDR3 extends over 17 amino acids. V dropped 3 bases and J dropped 4; count of bases not matched to a gene: 9. The CDR3: CASSHQPLAGGPDTQYF. The CDR3, as DNA: TGTGCCAGCAGCCATCAACCCTTAGCGGGGGGGCCAGATACGCAGTATTTT.

The chain recombines TRBV15 with TRBJ2-3, with no clear D. The CDR3 loop spans 16 amino acids. V lost 1 base and J lost 2, with 13 bases in between. The germline CDR1 and CDR2 sequences are LNHNV and YYDKDF (reference sequence). The CDR3 is CATSRVRVENTDTQYF. The CDR3 nucleotides read TGTGCCACCAGCAGAGTACGAGTGGAGAACACAGATACGCAGTATTTT.

Turning to this clone: An end of the junction does not agree with germline; a read error may underlie this. The CDR3: CASSGQGAGNTIYF. In DNA, the CDR3 is TGTGCCAGCAGTGGACAGGGGGCTGGTAACACCATATATTTT. The rearrangement uses TRBV6-1 and TRBJ1-3, with 10 bases matching TRBD1. The length of the CDR3 is 14 residues. Germline CDR1 is MNHNS and CDR2 is SASEGT.

The chain recombines TRBV5-1 with TRBJ2-7, with 10 bases identical to TRBD2. The CDR3 runs to 15 residues. The germline V gene encodes CDR1 SGHRS and CDR2 YFSETQ. V gave up 3 bases and J gave up 4 bases; unmatched junction bases: 7. This chain's CDR3 is CASSSSGGAVYEQYF. The CDR3 bases are TGCGCCAGCAGCTCCAGCGGGGGGGCCGTGTACGAGCAGTACTTC.

This chain uses TRBV4-2 with TRBJ2-6; 8 nucleotides align to TRBD2. V shed 0 bases, J shed 4 bases, and the junction held 2 bases outside the gene matches. The CDR3 spans 16 residues. CDR1 is LGHNA, CDR2 YNFKEQ, per germline. The CDR3: CASSQDSGVGANVLTF. The DNA for the CDR3 is TGTGCCAGCAGCCAAGATAGCGGGGTAGGGGCCAACGTCCTGACTTTC.

The chain uses TRBV18 and TRBJ2-5, with D maybe TRBD2 (6 bases). Germline CDR1 KGHSH, CDR2 LQKENI. CDR3 length equals 14 residues. The V end was cut by 3 bases, the J end by 3 bases, with 11 bases between. The CDR3 region has the DNA TGTGCCAGCTCACCGGGGGGAGGTGAAGAGACCCAGTACTTC. Its protein is CASSPGGGEETQYF.

J is TRBJ2-1 and V is TRBV13; D is undetermined. From germline, CDR1 is PRHDT and CDR2 FYEKMQ (reference sequence). The V and J ends lost 5 bases and 0 bases respectively, with 14 bases between them. The CDR3 covers 16 residues. CDR3 region: CASSSRQVDSYNEQFF. The CDR3 DNA sequence: TGTGCCAGCAGCAGCCGTCAGGTAGACTCCTACAATGAGCAGTTCTTC.

The V and J genes are TRBV4-2 and TRBJ2-1; 8 bases line up with TRBD1. Trimming at V came to 4 bases and at J to 6 bases, leaving 11 bases not matched to a gene. The germline gives CDR1 LGHNA, CDR2 YNFKEQ. This CDR3 comprises 16 residues. The CDR3 bases are TGTGCCAGCAGCCGAAACGATGGAACAGGGGGCAATGAGCAGTTCTTC. Amino acid sequence: CASSRNDGTGGNEQFF.

The chain joins TRBV19 to TRBJ1-5; unclear D gene. CDR1 is LNHDA and CDR2 is SQIVND in the germline V gene (reference sequence). Trimming shortened V by 4 bases and J by 3 bases, and 13 bases separated the two germline ends. The CDR3 spans 15 residues. The CDR3 DNA reads TGTGCCAGTAGTAACGAGGGTTTCTACAATCAGCCCCAGCATTTT. Translation gives CASSNEGFYNQPQHF.

V is TRBV28 and J is TRBJ1-2; no firm D call. Germline-derived CDR1 and CDR2 are MDHEN and SYDVKM. The CDR3 length is 14 residues. The V gene lost 3 bases and the J gene lost 4 bases, with 12 bases spanning the gap. In DNA, the CDR3 is TGTGCCAGCAGTTTTGGAGGGCCCTCCTATGGCTACACCTTC. It translates to CASSFGGPSYGYTF.

V and J are TRBV2 and TRBJ2-7; 9 nucleotides agree with TRBD2. Germline loops: CDR1 SNHLY, CDR2 FYNNEI. The V and J ends lost 6 bases and 3 bases, in that order; junction bases with no gene match: 9. The CDR3 is made up of 15 amino acids. CDR3 nucleotide sequence: TGTGCCAGCAGATTTAGCGGGGGCTCCTACTACGAGCAGTACTTC. It encodes CASRFSGGSYYEQYF.

The rearrangement joins TRBV7-9 to TRBJ1-2; TRBD1 is a possible D gene (5 bases). Germline V lookup: CDR1 SEHNR, CDR2 FQNEAQ (reference sequence). The CDR3 has 12 amino acids. V was pared by 8 bases and J by 7 bases, with 14 bases between. The CDR3 bases are TGTGCCAGCGAAGATGCAGGGCCTGGCTACACCTTC. Translating it yields CASEDAGPGYTF.